A single sample is the source of the 8 T cell receptor beta chains below, sequenced in a study of CD8+ T cells in alopecia areata. Specified treatment: oral pan-JAK inhibitor, 5-10 mg twice daily. Extracted from the samples, RNA was reverse transcribed into cDNA to serve as the sequencing template. The method was immunoSEQ multiplex PCR; TCRdb's version includes in-frame clones alone and lacks a portion of them. The sample lists about 210,000 clones, roughly 40% seen once, with 2.6% in the top ten. Sequenced material: CD4+ T cells sorted from blood, taken between weeks 36 and 40, from a patient treated with tofacitinib. Receptors were obtained from a human donor with alopecia areata.

This clone was found a few times. The chain is built from TRBV7-8 and TRBJ2-5, with 7 bases that match TRBD1. In germline, CDR1 is SGHVS, CDR2 FQNEAQ. CDR3 size: 17 residues. V lost 1 base, J lost 2 bases, and 10 bases stayed unmatched. CDR3 DNA: TGTGCCAGCAGCTTAGGCGGCCAGGGGGTGGGTCAAGAGACCCAGTACTTC. Protein: CASSLGGQGVGQETQYF.

This clone was counted once. The chain uses TRBV7-9 and TRBJ1-5, with D possibly being TRBD1 (5 bases). The CDR3 is 13 residues long. Germline V CDR1 and CDR2: SEHNR, FQNEAQ (reference sequence). Trimming took 6 bases from V and 5 from J, leaving 11 bases between them. Written as DNA, the CDR3 is TGTGCCAGCAGTTGGGACTCCCATCAGCCCCAGCATTTT. Encoded protein: CASSWDSHQPQHF.

This clone was seen only a few times. This chain joins TRBV10-3 and TRBJ1-3; 9 nucleotides align to TRBD1. The V gene's germline CDR1 is ENHRY and CDR2 SYGVKD. V shed 6 bases and J 5 bases; nucleotides not matched to a gene: 5. The CDR3 runs to 14 residues. The CDR3 nucleotides are TGTGCCATCAGCACCGGGACAGGGAGAAACACCATATATTTT. It is translated as CAISTGTGRNTIYF.

The chain uses TRBV19 and TRBJ1-1, with a weak D call TRBD1 (5 bases). In germline, CDR1 is LNHDA, CDR2 SQIVND (reference sequence). V was trimmed by 10 bases and J by 0 bases, leaving 18 bases between them. The CDR3 is 15 residues long. The CDR3 DNA follows: TGTGCCACCCTCCCAATACCAGGGATGAACACTGAAGCTTTCTTT. As protein: CATLPIPGMNTEAFF.

The chain combines TRBV5-1 with TRBJ2-1; D possibly corresponds to TRBD1 (5 bases). CDR1 SGHRS and CDR2 YFSETQ come from the germline V gene. The V gene lost 4 bases and the J gene lost 9 bases, with 8 bases spanning the gap. The CDR3 length is 11 residues. The DNA of the CDR3 is TGCGCCAGCAGCGGGGCCCGTGAGCAGTTCTTC. It codes for CASSGAREQFF.

This clone was counted only a few times. The genes are TRBV6-1 and TRBJ1-1; D uncertain. Per the germline V gene, CDR1 is MNHNS and CDR2 is SASEGT. Trimming took 6 bases from V and 3 from J, leaving 14 bases between them. The length of the CDR3 is 14 residues. For the CDR3, the DNA is TGTGCCAGCAGGGAGACACTATTTTACACTGAAGCTTTCTTT. Its protein is CASRETLFYTEAFF.

This clone appeared once. This chain connects TRBV9 to TRBJ2-1, with TRBD2 matching over 7 bases. V dropped 0 bases and J dropped 9; count of bases not matched to a gene: 6. CDR1 is SGDLS and CDR2 is YYNGEE in the germline V gene. The CDR3 sequence is 14 residues long. The CDR3 sequence: CASSVGTRTSEQFF. CDR3 DNA: TGTGCCAGCAGCGTAGGGACTAGAACTAGTGAGCAGTTCTTC.

The rearrangement links TRBV6-1 to TRBJ2-7; TRBD2 might be the D (5 bases). CDR1 MNHNS and CDR2 SASEGT come from the germline V gene. Trimming took 7 bases from V and 6 from J, leaving 13 bases between them. The CDR3 covers 12 residues. The CDR3 spells CASTLVEGEQYF. The DNA for the CDR3 is TGTGCCAGCACACTAGTCGAGGGCGAGCAGTACTTC.